The rows below give T cell receptor beta chains drawn from one sample of a study of T cells in Graves' hyperthyroidism and ophthalmopathy. TCRdb independently ran MiXCR on the multiplex PCR reads; one entry per CDR3 protein. The sample comprises a few hundred thousand distinct CDR3 sequences, about 20% of which are singletons, and roughly 29% rests with the top ten. Sequenced: blood. The source of these receptors is a man aged 18 to 29 with Graves' hyperthyroidism. The CDR3 runs from the conserved cysteine through the conserved F or W. Fields, in order: CDR3 protein, CDR3 DNA, V gene, J gene, D gene, clone size. A D gene is named only where the DNA matches it firmly. Part of the rows lack a size; the others show once, few, many or a class for expanded clones.

CDR3 protein: CSARVPGSSYNSPLHF; CDR3 DNA: TGCAGTGCTAGAGTCCCAGGGAGCTCCTATAATTCACCCCTCCACTTT; V gene: TRBV20-1; J gene: TRBJ1-6; D gene: .; clone size: few
CDR3 protein: CASSTNLAGVPEQYF; CDR3 DNA: TGTGCCAGCAGTACCAATCTAGCGGGAGTCCCCGAGCAGTACTTC; V gene: TRBV28; J gene: TRBJ2-7; D gene: TRBD2; clone size: many
CDR3 protein: CASSEGFGSGKYF; CDR3 DNA: TGTGCCAGCAGTGAAGGTTTTGGGTCAGGGAAGTACTTC; V gene: TRBV6-1; J gene: TRBJ2-7; D gene: .; clone size: many
CDR3 protein: CASSDQGFTEAFF; CDR3 DNA: TGTGCCAGCAGCGATCAGGGGTTCACTGAAGCTTTCTTT; V gene: TRBV7-9; J gene: TRBJ1-1; D gene: .; clone size: .
CDR3 protein: CASSTNRDRGFNGYTF; CDR3 DNA: TGTGCCAGTAGTACCAACCGGGACAGGGGATTCAATGGCTACACCTTC; V gene: TRBV19; J gene: TRBJ1-2; D gene: TRBD1; clone size: .
CDR3 protein: CSVEDLWGYEQYF; CDR3 DNA: TGCAGCGTTGAAGATTTGTGGGGTTACGAGCAGTACTTC; V gene: TRBV29-1; J gene: TRBJ2-7; D gene: .; clone size: .
CDR3 protein: CASSPTGNSYEQYF; CDR3 DNA: TGTGCCAGCAGCCCAACAGGGAACTCCTACGAGCAGTACTTC; V gene: TRBV27; J gene: TRBJ2-7; D gene: .; clone size: many
CDR3 protein: CASSQDTASGNTIYF; CDR3 DNA: TGTGCCAGCAGCCAAGATACAGCCAGTGGAAACACCATATATTTT; V gene: TRBV3-1; J gene: TRBJ1-3; D gene: .; clone size: few
CDR3 protein: CASSLETETEAFF; CDR3 DNA: TGTGCCAGCAGCTTGGAAACTGAGACTGAAGCTTTCTTT; V gene: TRBV5-5; J gene: TRBJ1-1; D gene: .; clone size: many
CDR3 protein: CASSVGLDSEQYF; CDR3 DNA: TGTGCCAGCAGCGTAGGTTTGGACAGCGAGCAGTACTTC; V gene: TRBV9; J gene: TRBJ2-7; D gene: .; clone size: many
CDR3 protein: CASSEYRGQNTEAFF; CDR3 DNA: TGTGCCAGCAGCGAATACAGGGGGCAGAACACTGAAGCTTTCTTT; V gene: TRBV7-9; J gene: TRBJ1-1; D gene: TRBD1; clone size: many
CDR3 protein: CASSLSSSPVRGSGYEQYF; CDR3 DNA: TGCGCCAGCAGCTTGAGTTCTTCCCCCGTGAGGGGCTCCGGGTACGAGCAGTACTTC; V gene: TRBV5-1; J gene: TRBJ2-7; D gene: .; clone size: many
CDR3 protein: CASSWTAHSGELFF; CDR3 DNA: TGTGCCAGCAGTTGGACAGCCCACTCCGGGGAGCTGTTTTTT; V gene: TRBV6-5; J gene: TRBJ2-2; D gene: .; clone size: .
CDR3 protein: CASSTQGWWQETQYF; CDR3 DNA: TGTGCCAGCAGTACACAGGGGTGGTGGCAAGAGACCCAGTACTTC; V gene: TRBV28; J gene: TRBJ2-5; D gene: TRBD1; clone size: .
CDR3 protein: CASTPTGGVSMNTEAFF; CDR3 DNA: TGTGCCAGCACCCCAACAGGGGGCGTTTCGATGAACACTGAAGCTTTCTTT; V gene: TRBV12-3/TRBV12-4; J gene: TRBJ1-1; D gene: TRBD1; clone size: .
CDR3 protein: CASTSGTANTGELFF; CDR3 DNA: TGTGCCAGCACATCCGGGACAGCGAACACCGGGGAGCTGTTTTTT; V gene: TRBV6-1; J gene: TRBJ2-2; D gene: TRBD1; clone size: .
CDR3 protein: CASTPGGVAYEQYF; CDR3 DNA: TGTGCCAGCACTCCAGGGGGGGTAGCCTACGAGCAGTACTTC; V gene: TRBV2; J gene: TRBJ2-7; D gene: .; clone size: few
CDR3 protein: CASSGDPGDLNTEAFF; CDR3 DNA: TGTGCCAGCAGCGGAGACCCGGGGGATCTGAACACTGAAGCTTTCTTT; V gene: TRBV9; J gene: TRBJ1-1; D gene: .; clone size: few
CDR3 protein: CAISEPPRGQPQHF; CDR3 DNA: TGTGCCATCAGTGAGCCCCCGAGGGGACAGCCCCAGCATTTT; V gene: TRBV10-3; J gene: TRBJ1-5; D gene: .; clone size: many
CDR3 protein: CASAPGQNTEAFF; CDR3 DNA: TGTGCCAGCGCTCCGGGACAGAACACTGAAGCTTTCTTT; V gene: TRBV27; J gene: TRBJ1-1; D gene: .; clone size: many
CDR3 protein: CAWSLRSEQYF; CDR3 DNA: TGTGCCTGGAGCCTTCGTAGTGAGCAGTACTTC; V gene: TRBV30; J gene: TRBJ2-7; D gene: .; clone size: .
CDR3 protein: CSAREWDWSSYEQYF; CDR3 DNA: TGCAGTGCTAGAGAATGGGACTGGTCGTCCTACGAGCAGTACTTC; V gene: TRBV20-1; J gene: TRBJ2-7; D gene: .; clone size: many
CDR3 protein: CASGRAGGYTF; CDR3 DNA: TGTGCCAGCGGGAGGGCGGGAGGCTACACCTTC; V gene: TRBV27; J gene: TRBJ1-2; D gene: .; clone size: many
CDR3 protein: CSVPSTGQETQYF; CDR3 DNA: TGCAGCGTGCCTTCGACGGGACAAGAGACCCAGTACTTC; V gene: TRBV29-1; J gene: TRBJ2-5; D gene: .; clone size: few
CDR3 protein: CASNRDRPEQETQYF; CDR3 DNA: TGCGCCAGCAACCGGGACAGACCAGAACAAGAGACCCAGTACTTC; V gene: TRBV5-1; J gene: TRBJ2-5; D gene: TRBD1; clone size: .
CDR3 protein: CASSTSDRTEAFF; CDR3 DNA: TGTGCCAGCAGCACCTCGGACAGGACTGAAGCTTTCTTT; V gene: TRBV13; J gene: TRBJ1-1; D gene: TRBD1; clone size: many
CDR3 protein: CASSYGTGGDQPQHF; CDR3 DNA: TGTGCCAGCAGTTACGGGACAGGGGGCGATCAGCCCCAGCATTTT; V gene: TRBV6-5; J gene: TRBJ1-5; D gene: TRBD1; clone size: many
CDR3 protein: CASKKSAYNQPQHF; CDR3 DNA: TGTGCCAGCAAAAAAAGTGCTTACAATCAGCCCCAGCATTTT; V gene: TRBV6-2/TRBV6-3; J gene: TRBJ1-5; D gene: .; clone size: many
CDR3 protein: CSARQPSYEQYF; CDR3 DNA: TGCAGTGCTAGACAGCCTTCCTACGAGCAGTACTTC; V gene: TRBV20-1; J gene: TRBJ2-7; D gene: .; clone size: many
CDR3 protein: CASSLDGGETGELFF; CDR3 DNA: TGTGCCAGCAGTTTAGACGGAGGGGAGACCGGGGAGCTGTTTTTT; V gene: TRBV2; J gene: TRBJ2-2; D gene: .; clone size: many
CDR3 protein: CASSPALATRNTIYF; CDR3 DNA: TGTGCCAGCAGCCCTGCCCTAGCGACCAGAAACACCATATATTTT; V gene: TRBV11-2; J gene: TRBJ1-3; D gene: .; clone size: .
CDR3 protein: CAISERTYEQYF; CDR3 DNA: TGTGCCATCAGTGAACGAACCTACGAGCAGTACTTC; V gene: TRBV10-3; J gene: TRBJ2-7; D gene: .; clone size: many